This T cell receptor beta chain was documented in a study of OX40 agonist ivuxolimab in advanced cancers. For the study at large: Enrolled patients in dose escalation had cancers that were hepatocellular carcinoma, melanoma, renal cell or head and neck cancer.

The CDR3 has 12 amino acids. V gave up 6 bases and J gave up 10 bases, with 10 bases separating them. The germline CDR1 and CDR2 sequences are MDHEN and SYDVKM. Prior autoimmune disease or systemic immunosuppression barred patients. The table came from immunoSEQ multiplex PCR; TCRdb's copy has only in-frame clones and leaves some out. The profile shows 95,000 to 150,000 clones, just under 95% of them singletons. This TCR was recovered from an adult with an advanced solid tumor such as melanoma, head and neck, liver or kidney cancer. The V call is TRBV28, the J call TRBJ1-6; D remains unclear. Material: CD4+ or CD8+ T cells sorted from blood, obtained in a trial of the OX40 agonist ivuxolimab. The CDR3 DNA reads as TGTGCCAGCAGGGTCCTGGGGTCACCCCTCCACTTT. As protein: CASRVLGSPLHF.